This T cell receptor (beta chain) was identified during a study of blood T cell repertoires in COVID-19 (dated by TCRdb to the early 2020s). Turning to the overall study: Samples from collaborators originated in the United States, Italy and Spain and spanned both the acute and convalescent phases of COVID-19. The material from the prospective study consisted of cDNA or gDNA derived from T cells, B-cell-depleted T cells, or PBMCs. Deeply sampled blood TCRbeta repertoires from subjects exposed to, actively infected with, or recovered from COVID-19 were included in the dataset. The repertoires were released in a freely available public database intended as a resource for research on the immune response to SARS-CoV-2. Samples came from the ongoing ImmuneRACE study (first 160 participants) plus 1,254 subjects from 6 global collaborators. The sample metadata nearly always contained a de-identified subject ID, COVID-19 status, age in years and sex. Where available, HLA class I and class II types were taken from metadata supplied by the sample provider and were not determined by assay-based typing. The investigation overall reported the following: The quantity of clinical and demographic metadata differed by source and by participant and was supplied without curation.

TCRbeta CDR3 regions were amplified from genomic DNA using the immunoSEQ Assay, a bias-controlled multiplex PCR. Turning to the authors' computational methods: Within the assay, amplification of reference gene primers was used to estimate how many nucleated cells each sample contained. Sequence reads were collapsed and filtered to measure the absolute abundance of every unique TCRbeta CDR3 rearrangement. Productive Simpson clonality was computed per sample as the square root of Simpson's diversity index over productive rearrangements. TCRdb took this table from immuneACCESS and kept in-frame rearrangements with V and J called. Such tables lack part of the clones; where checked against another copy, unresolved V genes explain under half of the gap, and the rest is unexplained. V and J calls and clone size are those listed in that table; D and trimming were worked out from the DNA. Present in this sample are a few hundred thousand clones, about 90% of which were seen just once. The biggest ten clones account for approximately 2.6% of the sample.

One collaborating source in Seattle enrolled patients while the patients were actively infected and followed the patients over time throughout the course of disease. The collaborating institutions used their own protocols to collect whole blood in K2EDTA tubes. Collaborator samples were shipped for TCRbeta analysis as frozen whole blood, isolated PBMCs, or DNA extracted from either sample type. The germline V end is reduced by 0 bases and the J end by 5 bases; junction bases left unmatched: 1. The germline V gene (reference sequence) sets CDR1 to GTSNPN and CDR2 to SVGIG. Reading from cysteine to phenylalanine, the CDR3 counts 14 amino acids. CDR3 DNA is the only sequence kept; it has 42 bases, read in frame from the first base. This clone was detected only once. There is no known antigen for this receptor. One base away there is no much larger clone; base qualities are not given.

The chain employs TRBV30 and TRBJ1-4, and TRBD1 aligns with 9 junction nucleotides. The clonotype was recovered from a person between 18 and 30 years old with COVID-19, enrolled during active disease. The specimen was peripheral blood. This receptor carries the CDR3 CAWSVGQGNEKLFF. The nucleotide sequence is TGTGCCTGGAGTGTAGGACAGGGGAATGAAAAACTGTTTTTT.